This passage covers 8 T cell receptor beta chains from one sample sequenced in a study of regulatory T cells in long-lasting Graves disease. Documented time point: newly diagnosed GD, antithyroid drugs for less than 3 months. The TCR library was prepared using RNA isolated from PBMCs. Construction of the TCR beta libraries employed iRepertoire HTBI primers in conjunction with Arm-PCR of CDR3 regions. TCRdb ran MiXCR on the multiplex PCR reads and lists one entry per CDR3 protein. This sample has some 410,000 distinct CDR3 sequences, with roughly 17% found just once. These same data were also listed under a study on T cells in Graves' hyperthyroidism and ophthalmopathy.

Specimen: peripheral blood mononuclear cells (PBMCs), collected at new diagnosis, from a patient treated with antithyroid drugs. These receptors came from a woman under 40 with Graves disease.

This clonotype was picked up many times. This chain connects TRBV30 to TRBJ2-1, with 8 nucleotides matching TRBD2. The J call may be in error: the DNA end matches TRBJ2-5 better. The CDR3 has 12 amino acids. Germline V gives CDR1 GTSNPN, CDR2 SVGIG (reference sequence). In DNA form, the CDR3 reads TGTGCCTGGGGCGGGGGGATCGAGACCCAGTACTTC. Its protein is CAWGGGIETQYF.

This clonotype was seen at least ten times. The chain employs TRBV20-1 and TRBJ2-7; D is possibly TRBD2 (6 bases). This CDR3 region has 12 residues. Per the germline V gene, CDR1 is DFQATT and CDR2 is SNEGSKA (reference sequence). CDR3: CSWALGGYEQYF. CDR3 bases: TGCAGCTGGGCCTTGGGGGGTTACGAGCAGTACTTC.

In its sample, this clonotype was seen many times. The CDR3 here is CASRTDTGELFF. The CDR3 nucleotides read TGTGCCAGCCGTACGGACACCGGGGAGCTGTTTTTT. V gene TRBV18 combines with J gene TRBJ2-2, with no clear D. Trimming stripped 8 bases from V and 3 bases from J, with 7 bases between. The CDR3 is 12 amino acids. Germline V gene lookup returns CDR1 KGHSH and CDR2 LQKENI.

As regards this clonotype: A read error may explain this, as a much larger clone is one base away. The V gene is TRBV6-1, the J gene TRBJ1-1; D remains ambiguous. Germline CDR1 MNHNS, CDR2 SASEGT. This CDR3 is built from 14 residues. CDR3 loop: CASTPRSTNTEASF. In DNA, the CDR3 is TGTGCCAGCACCCCCCGGAGCACGAACACTGAAGCTTCCTTT.

V is TRBV2 and J is TRBJ2-1; D remains ambiguous. CDR1 and CDR2 (germline): SNHLY, FYNNEI. Trimming stripped 6 bases from V and 0 bases from J, with 9 bases between. This CDR3 contains 14 residues. CDR3 loop: CASSAWSSYNEQFF. As DNA, the CDR3 is TGTGCCAGCAGCGCGTGGAGCTCCTACAATGAGCAGTTCTTC.

There are many counts of this clonotype. The chain links TRBV5-1 to TRBJ1-1; D gene ambiguous. V was shortened by 0 bases and J by 3 bases, with 6 bases between the two germline ends. The CDR3 runs 13 residues. Per germline, CDR1 SGHRS and CDR2 YFSETQ. CDR3 amino acids: CASSLETDTEAFF. DNA of the CDR3: TGCGCCAGCAGCTTGGAGACGGACACTGAAGCTTTCTTT. The full variable domain, with the rest looked up from reference TRBV5-1 and TRBJ1-1, is KAGVTQTPRYLIKTRGQQVTLSCSPISGHRSVSWYQQTPGQGLQFLFEYFSETQRNKGNFPGRFSGRQFSNSRSEMNVSTLELGDSALYLCASSLETDTEAFFGQGTRLTVV.

About this clonotype itself: Being one base from a much bigger clone, this may be a read error. This chain links TRBV11-2 with TRBJ1-2; TRBD1 matches at 8 bases. This CDR3 comprises 15 residues. The germline CDR1 and CDR2 sequences are SGHAT and FQNNGV. V lost 6 bases, J lost 3 bases, and 9 bases stayed unmatched. The CDR3 loop is CASSPGGRGDYGYTF. The CDR3 nucleotides are TGTGCCAGCAGTCCAGGGGGCCGAGGGGACTATGGCTACACCTTC.

The V call is TRBV15, the J call TRBJ2-2; the match to TRBD1 covers 8 bases. The germline gives CDR1 LNHNV, CDR2 YYDKDF (reference sequence). The CDR3 consists of 12 residues. After removal of 2 bases from V and 11 bases from J, the junction contained 1 base not matched to a gene. CDR3 in amino acids: CATSRTGGELFF. Written as DNA, the CDR3 is TGTGCCACCAGCAGAACAGGGGGTGAGCTGTTTTTT.